The 6 T cell receptor beta chains in this list originate from one sample, sequenced in a study of blood T cell repertoires in COVID-19. Assay used: immunoSEQ multiplex PCR; TCRdb lists only in-frame clones, some missing. The sample yields roughly 120,000 clones, just over 70% seen once. Material for sequencing was peripheral blood. Receptors were obtained from a human donor with acute or convalescent COVID-19. The donor label of this sample is uncertain.

This sequence joins TRBV2 and TRBJ1-1; tentative D call: TRBD1 (5 bases). Between the trimmed V and J ends, which lost 4 bases and 0 bases, there was a span of 15 bases. Germline V gives CDR1 SNHLY, CDR2 FYNNEI. The CDR3 is 16 amino acids. CDR3 nucleotide sequence: TGTGCCAGCAGTGGGGGGAGGAATGGCATGAACACTGAAGCTTTCTTT. Translating it yields CASSGGRNGMNTEAFF.

In this sample, this clone turned up a few times. The rearrangement uses TRBV12-3 or TRBV12-4 and TRBJ2-2, with a possible D match to TRBD1 (5 bases). V was cut by 4 bases and J by 5 bases, with 8 bases left in between. The CDR3 spans 13 residues. The CDR3 nucleotides read TGTGCCAGCAGTTCCCGACAGACCGGGGAGCTGTTTTTT. It encodes CASSSRQTGELFF.

The chain recombines TRBV3-1 (or the pseudogene TRBV3-2) with TRBJ2-5; D is ambiguous. This CDR3 is built from 17 residues. The germline gives CDR1 LGHDT, CDR2 YNNKEL (reference sequence). The V gene lost 0 bases and the J gene lost 1 base, with 15 bases spanning the gap. CDR3 protein: CASSQDRSFRIQETQYF. The CDR3 coding sequence is TGTGCCAGCAGCCAAGATCGTTCGTTCAGAATCCAAGAGACCCAGTACTTC.

This clone appeared many times. The CDR3: CASSLIGSNQPQHF. Written as DNA, the CDR3 is TGTGCCAGCAGTTTAATCGGTAGCAATCAGCCCCAGCATTTT. The rearrangement uses TRBV28 and TRBJ1-5; D not certain. Germline V gene data show CDR1 as MDHEN and CDR2 as SYDVKM. V was clipped by 2 bases and J by 0 bases, with 5 bases between them. The CDR3 has 14 amino acids.

The chain combines TRBV27 with TRBJ1-2, with D maybe TRBD1 (5 bases). Germline CDR1 and CDR2: MNHEY and SMNVEV (reference sequence). CDR3 length: 14 residues. Trimming took off 5 bases at V and 5 bases at J, with 15 bases between the two ends. The CDR3 reads CASSRMGGGYGYTF. In DNA form, the CDR3 reads TGTGCCAGCAGTAGGATGGGGGGAGGGTATGGCTACACCTTC.

This clone was picked up a small number of times. The chain has TRBV6-5 and TRBJ1-6; TRBD1 aligns across 9 bases. The germline CDR1 and CDR2 sequences are MNHEY and SVGAGI. The CDR3 runs 15 residues. With 7 bases clipped from V and 7 bases from J, the junction kept 8 bases outside the gene matches. The CDR3 region is CASKMSGTGNSPLHF. The CDR3 DNA follows: TGTGCCAGCAAAATGTCCGGGACAGGGAATTCACCCCTCCACTTT.